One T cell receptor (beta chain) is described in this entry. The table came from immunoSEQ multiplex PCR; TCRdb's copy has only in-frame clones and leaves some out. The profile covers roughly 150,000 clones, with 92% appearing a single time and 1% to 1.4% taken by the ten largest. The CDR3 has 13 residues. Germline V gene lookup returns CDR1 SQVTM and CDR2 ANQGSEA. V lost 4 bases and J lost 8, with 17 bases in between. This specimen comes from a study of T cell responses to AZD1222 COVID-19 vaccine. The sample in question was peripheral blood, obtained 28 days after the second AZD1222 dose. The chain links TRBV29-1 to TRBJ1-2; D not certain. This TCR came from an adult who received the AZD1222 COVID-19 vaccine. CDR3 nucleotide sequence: TGCAGCGTTGTAGAAGCCGCAGCTTTGGGCTACACCTTC. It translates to CSVVEAAALGYTF. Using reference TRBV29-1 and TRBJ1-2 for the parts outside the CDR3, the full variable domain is SAVISQKPSRDICQRGTSLTIQCQVDSQVTMMFWYRQQPGQSLTLIATANQGSEATYESGFVIDKFPISRPNLTFSTLTVSNMSPEDSSIYLCSVVEAAALGYTFGSGTRLTVV.